This T cell receptor beta chain was documented in a study of beta chain features in type 1 diabetes. Study information: The study found patients and healthy donors alike in age, gender and cell yields. Study-level results: Cells carrying high TCR expression could end up over-represented when cDNA is sequenced. Naive, central memory and Treg TCRB repertoires appeared more alike in patients than in healthy donors.

There are a few counts of this clone. Its target is unknown. The entirety of the isolated RNA underwent reverse transcription, so expressed TCRB transcripts were sequenced. Profiled with immunoSEQ multiplex PCR; TCRdb holds only in-frame clones, not every one. The sample consists of 130,000 or so clones, approximately 9.8% of them appearing once. Source material: central memory CD4+ T cells from blood. This TCR derives from a woman in her thirties or forties in good health.

Here the CDR3 DNA reads TGCAGCGTTGATTACGAGGGAGGGATTGGCTACACCTTC. It translates to CSVDYEGGIGYTF. The chain carries TRBV29-1 and TRBJ1-2; D unclear. There are 13 residues in the CDR3. The germline V and J ends were trimmed by 3 bases and 7 bases, with 15 bases remaining between them. Germline values: CDR1 SQVTM, CDR2 ANQGSEA.